The rows below give T cell receptor beta chains drawn from one sample of a study of response to subunit inactivated influenza vaccine. TCRdb recomputed calls from the RT-PCR reads with MiXCR, one row per CDR3 protein. Of roughly 780,000 distinct CDR3 sequences in the sample, less than 20% were seen once. The starting material was PBMCs from blood, obtained 5 days after vaccination. These receptors were taken from a middle-aged man who received an inactivated influenza vaccine. CDR3s include the opening cysteine and the closing phenylalanine or tryptophan. A D gene is named only where the DNA matches it firmly. A row's size may be missing; if present it is once, few, many or a size class.

>NA|few|TRBV4-3|TRBJ2-7
CASSPADSSYEQYF
TGCGCCAGCAGCCCTGCAGACAGCTCCTACGAGCAGTACTTC
>NA|NA|TRBV6-2/TRBV6-3|TRBJ2-7
CASRPSAAGEQYF
TGTGCCAGCAGACCTAGTGCGGCGGGCGAGCAGTACTTC
>NA|NA|TRBV7-9|TRBJ2-1
CASAYTWEQFF
TGTGCCAGCGCGTATACATGGGAGCAGTTCTTC
>NA|NA|TRBV18|TRBJ2-3
CASSADSRKDTQYF
TGTGCCAGCTCAGCGGACAGTCGAAAGGATACGCAGTATTTT
>TRBD1|NA|TRBV6-5|TRBJ2-7
CAISYTTGTGNYEQYF
TGTGCCATCAGTTACACTACCGGGACAGGGAACTACGAGCAGTACTTC
>NA|few|TRBV4-2|TRBJ1-2
CASSQGHYGYTF
TGTGCCAGCAGCCAAGGGCACTATGGCTACACCTTC
>NA|NA|TRBV20-1|TRBJ2-4
CSARKGIQYF
TGCAGTGCTAGAAAAGGCATTCAGTACTTC
>NA|few|TRBV2|TRBJ2-7
CASSASGASSYEQYF
TGTGCCAGCAGTGCCTCAGGGGCCTCCTCCTACGAGCAGTACTTC
>NA|few|TRBV7-9|TRBJ2-5
CASSLWEETQYF
TGTGCCAGCAGCTTATGGGAAGAGACCCAGTACTTC
>TRBD1|NA|TRBV5-8|TRBJ2-3
CASSHGQGAPDTQYF
TGTGCCAGCAGCCACGGACAGGGGGCTCCAGATACGCAGTATTTT
>NA|NA|TRBV7-6|TRBJ2-3
CASSLVPASGTDTQYF
TGTGCCAGCAGCTTAGTTCCAGCCTCAGGCACAGATACGCAGTATTTT
>TRBD1|few|TRBV11-1|TRBJ2-5
CASSYQLGWTGDFRETQYF
TGTGCCAGCAGCTACCAGTTGGGGTGGACAGGGGACTTTAGAGAGACCCAGTACTTC
>NA|NA|TRBV7-9|TRBJ2-1
CACSLSGDNEQFF
TGTGCCTGCAGCTTATCGGGGGACAATGAGCAGTTCTTC
>NA|NA|TRBV18|TRBJ2-5
CASSQRDNSQETQYF
TGTGCCAGCTCACAAAGGGACAACTCCCAAGAGACCCAGTACTTC
>TRBD2|many|TRBV12-3/TRBV12-4|TRBJ2-7
CASLLAGGYEQYF
TGTGCCAGCCTACTAGCGGGAGGCTACGAGCAGTACTTC
>NA|NA|TRBV6-1|TRBJ1-6
CASSTRTGGYNSPLHF
TGTGCCAGCAGTACCAGGACTGGAGGGTATAATTCACCCCTCCACTTT
>NA|NA|TRBV5-1|TRBJ1-1
CASSFSQVNTEAFF
TGCGCCAGCAGCTTCTCACAGGTGAACACTGAAGCTTTCTTT
>TRBD2|few|TRBV4-3|TRBJ2-1
CASSQDPKLAGGEQFF
TGCGCCAGCAGCCAAGACCCGAAGCTAGCGGGGGGAGAGCAGTTCTTC
>NA|few|TRBV7-8|TRBJ2-2
CASSSPVATGELFF
TGTGCCAGCAGCTCCCCCGTAGCGACCGGGGAGCTGTTTTTT
>TRBD1|NA|TRBV20-1|TRBJ1-2
CSARDPLGTGGYGYTF
TGCAGTGCTAGAGATCCGCTCGGAACAGGGGGGTATGGCTACACCTTC
>NA|NA|TRBV5-1|TRBJ2-1
CASSLGIAPNEQFF
TGCGCCAGCAGCTTGGGTATAGCTCCCAATGAGCAGTTCTTC
>NA|few|TRBV10-3|TRBJ2-2
CAISESRTSTGELFF
TGTGCCATCAGTGAGTCCCGGACCTCCACCGGGGAGCTGTTTTTT
>NA|NA|TRBV4-2|TRBJ2-7
CASSRVTVKPSYEQYF
TGTGCCAGCAGCCGGGTGACAGTGAAACCTTCCTACGAGCAGTACTTC
>NA|few|TRBV20-1|TRBJ2-7
CSAMGQPRRDEQYF
TGCAGTGCTATGGGGCAACCGAGGCGCGACGAGCAGTACTTC
>NA|few|TRBV18|TRBJ1-2
CASSPIQGGYTF
TGTGCCAGCTCACCAATTCAGGGGGGCTACACCTTC
>NA|NA|TRBV9|TRBJ2-5
CASSVDDSYGKETQYF
TGTGCCAGCAGCGTAGACGATTCTTACGGTAAAGAGACCCAGTACTTC
>TRBD1|NA|TRBV6-2/TRBV6-3|TRBJ2-3
CASRVDRGRTDTQYF
TGTGCCAGCCGAGTAGACAGGGGACGCACAGATACGCAGTATTTT